The T cell receptor (beta chain) described here comes from a study of CD8 T cells in ankylosing spondylitis. Study-wide results and limits: Clones that were linked to disease were CD8+ and were relatively rare in peripheral blood. It appeared that ankylosing spondylitis blood was characterized by a TCR beta motif of roughly 8 highly homologous variants.

TCRdb re-analysed the 5' RACE reads in MiXCR, keeping a single row per CDR3 protein. Of 200,000 to 300,000 distinct CDR3 sequences listed, roughly a quarter are singletons. This clonotype showed up just a few times. As yet, its antigen is unknown. The TCR was taken from a male donor with ankylosing spondylitis or in good health (not recorded which). Sequences were obtained from blood, either unsorted or a sorted T cell fraction (not recorded which).

In DNA form, the CDR3 reads TGCAGTGCTAGCTCGTATGACGGGTACTCCTACGAGCAGTACTTC. Protein product: CSASSYDGYSYEQYF. The chain joins TRBV20-1 to TRBJ2-7; D unresolved. The ends were cut back, 3 bases at V and 0 bases at J, with 15 bases in the middle. CDR3 length equals 15 residues. In germline, CDR1 is DFQATT, CDR2 SNEGSKA (reference sequence).